The clone carrying this T cell receptor beta chain has a count of ten or more. This sample is drawn from a study of T cells after yellow fever vaccination. V was pared by 4 bases and J by 6 bases, with 9 bases between. There are 12 residues in the CDR3. The germline CDR1 and CDR2 sequences are MGHRA and YSYEKL. TCRdb reprocessed the 5' RACE reads via MiXCR and lists one record per CDR3 protein. The table records 170,000 or so distinct CDR3 sequences, roughly 6.2% of them present only once. This specimen was CD4+ T cells sorted from PBMCs, taken on the day of the first yellow fever vaccination. The chain recombines TRBV4-1 with TRBJ1-2; D is unclear. This receptor was identified in a man between 18 and 29 years old who received the YFV17D yellow fever vaccine. In DNA form, the CDR3 reads TGCGCCAGCAGCCGGGGAGGAGATGGCTACACCTTC. As protein: CASSRGGDGYTF.